What follows describes a single T cell receptor beta chain. This sample was taken from a study of PD-L1 blockade in urothelial cancer. Study-wide background: Median T cell yield per blood sample was about 150,000 cells.

Time point: pretreatment peripheral blood. Assay: immunoSEQ multiplex PCR; the TCRdb copy retains only in-frame clones and omits some. Among 50,000 to 55,000 clones listed, more than 75% were seen once. Specimen: PBMCs, collected around atezolizumab (anti-PD-L1) treatment. The receptor's source is a man in his fifties with urothelial cancer.

CDR3 sequence (DNA): TGTGCCAGCAGCTACGAAACTAGCGGGGGTATAGATACGCAGTATTTT. Translation gives CASSYETSGGIDTQYF. The chain joins TRBV6-5 to TRBJ2-3, with 11 positions matching TRBD2. Germline loops: CDR1 MNHEY, CDR2 SVGAGI. V dropped 6 bases and J dropped 5; count of bases not matched to a gene: 10. This CDR3 is 16 amino acids long.